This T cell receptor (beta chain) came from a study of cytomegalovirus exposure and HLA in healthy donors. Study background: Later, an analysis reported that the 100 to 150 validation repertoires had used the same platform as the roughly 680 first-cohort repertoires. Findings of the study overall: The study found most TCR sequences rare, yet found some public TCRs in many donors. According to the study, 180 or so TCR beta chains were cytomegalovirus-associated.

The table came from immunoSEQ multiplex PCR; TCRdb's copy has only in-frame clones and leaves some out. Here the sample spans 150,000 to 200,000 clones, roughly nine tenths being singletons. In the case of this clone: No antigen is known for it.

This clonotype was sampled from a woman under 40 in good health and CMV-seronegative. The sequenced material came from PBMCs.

The CDR3 spells CASSQVGTVNTEAFF. Written as DNA, the CDR3 is TGCGCCAGCAGCCAAGTAGGAACAGTGAACACTGAAGCTTTCTTT. The chain has TRBV4-1 and TRBJ1-1, with D unclear. Germline V lookup: CDR1 MGHRA, CDR2 YSYEKL. V lost 1 base and J 0 bases, leaving 9 bases between the germline ends. The CDR3 spans 15 residues.